Listed below are T cell receptor beta chains from one sample, sequenced in a study of cytomegalovirus exposure and HLA in healthy donors. Clones were read by immunoSEQ multiplex PCR, and TCRdb kept only the in-frame ones, dropping some. This table has roughly 130,000 clones, roughly 80% appearing once. What was sequenced was PBMCs. These receptors originate from a woman between 35 and 50 years old in good health and CMV-seronegative. CDR3s include the opening cysteine and the closing phenylalanine or tryptophan. A D gene is named only where the DNA matches it firmly. A clone size is listed for some rows: how often the clone was seen (once, few, many), or a class if it is expanded.

CDR3	DNA	size	D	J	V
CASSQRGDRGLTPLHF	TGCGCCAGCAGCCAAAGAGGAGACAGGGGGCTGACACCCCTCCACTTT	once	TRBD1	TRBJ1-6	TRBV4-1
CASSTQGYTDTQYF	TGTGCCAGCAGCACACAGGGTTATACAGATACGCAGTATTTT	NA	NA	TRBJ2-3	TRBV9
CASSVPLAGVQETQYF	TGTGCCAGCAGCGTCCCACTAGCGGGAGTCCAAGAGACCCAGTACTTC	NA	TRBD2	TRBJ2-5	TRBV9
CASRRGATSTDTQYF	TGTGCCAGTAGACGGGGAGCTACTAGCACAGATACGCAGTATTTT	few	NA	TRBJ2-3	TRBV19
CASSPSGTVSGETQYF	TGTGCCAGCAGCCCCTCGGGGACAGTTTCGGGAGAGACCCAGTACTTC	NA	TRBD1	TRBJ2-5	TRBV9
CASSQEVDLQGANYGYTF	TGTGCCAGCAGCCAAGAGGTCGACTTACAGGGGGCCAACTATGGCTACACCTTC	NA	TRBD1	TRBJ1-2	TRBV4-2
CASSPLVNTGELFF	TGTGCCAGCAGTCCACTAGTGAACACCGGGGAGCTGTTTTTT	NA	NA	TRBJ2-2	TRBV6-5
CASSLGAGFGNTIYF	TGCGCCAGCAGCTTGGGGGCAGGGTTTGGAAACACCATATATTTT	few	NA	TRBJ1-3	TRBV5-1
CASSYQGASETQYF	TGTGCCAGCAGCTACCAGGGGGCGTCCGAGACCCAGTACTTC	NA	TRBD1	TRBJ2-5	TRBV7-9
CATSRPNLGQIYNEQFF	TGTGCCACCAGCAGACCCAACCTGGGACAGATATACAATGAGCAGTTCTTC	NA	TRBD1	TRBJ2-1	TRBV15
CASSDSLAGAPFEETQYF	TGTGCCAGCAGCGACTCCCTAGCGGGAGCCCCCTTCGAAGAGACCCAGTACTTC	few	TRBD2	TRBJ2-5	TRBV7-2
CASSTAGGPLEQYF	TGTGCCAGCAGTACCGCGGGTGGCCCCCTCGAGCAGTACTTC	NA	NA	TRBJ2-7	TRBV27
CASSRTDRGPFGEQFF	TGTGCCAGCAGCCGAACCGACAGGGGGCCCTTCGGTGAGCAGTTCTTC	few	TRBD1	TRBJ2-1	TRBV7-2
CASSHGNAGGKETQYF	TGTGCCAGCAGCCATGGGAATGCAGGGGGCAAAGAGACCCAGTACTTC	NA	TRBD1	TRBJ2-5	TRBV7-2
CSGDQGASGYPF	TGCAGCGGGGATCAGGGGGCAAGCGGCTACCCCTTC	once	TRBD1	TRBJ1-2	TRBV29-1
CASSRVSRISNQPQHF	TGTGCCAGCAGCCGGGTCAGTAGGATAAGCAATCAGCCCCAGCATTTT	NA	NA	TRBJ1-5	TRBV28
CASKKDRNTGELFF	TGTGCCAGCAAAAAAGACAGGAACACCGGGGAGCTGTTTTTT	NA	NA	TRBJ2-2	TRBV2
CASSWGWGSGDEQFF	TGTGCCAGCAGTTGGGGGTGGGGTAGCGGGGATGAGCAGTTCTTC	NA	TRBD2	TRBJ2-1	TRBV6-5
CASSLGPVHQPQHF	TGTGCCAGCAGTTTGGGGCCAGTCCATCAGCCCCAGCATTTT	NA	NA	TRBJ1-5	TRBV6-5
CASSLGDGGYSGANVLTF	TGTGCCAGTAGTCTAGGGGACGGGGGGTACTCTGGGGCCAACGTCCTGACTTTC	few	TRBD2	TRBJ2-6	TRBV19
CASSLASGSGANVLTF	TGCGCCAGCAGCTTGGCCTCAGGCTCTGGGGCCAACGTCCTGACTTTC	few	NA	TRBJ2-6	TRBV5-1
CASSESGTGQGQYF	TGTGCCAGCAGTGAATCAGGGACAGGGCAGGGGCAGTACTTC	NA	TRBD1	TRBJ2-7	TRBV2
CASSQAGTGGYEQYF	TGCGCCAGCAGCCAAGCCGGGACGGGAGGATACGAGCAGTACTTC	NA	TRBD2	TRBJ2-7	TRBV5-1
CASSADSHNSPLHF	TGTGCCAGCAGCGCGGACAGTCATAATTCACCCCTCCACTTT	NA	NA	TRBJ1-6	TRBV9
CASSPRVFAAGANVLTF	TGTGCCAGCAGCCCCAGGGTTTTTGCTGCTGGGGCCAACGTCCTGACTTTC	NA	NA	TRBJ2-6	TRBV7-2
CSAIQDTEAFF	TGCAGTGCTATCCAGGACACTGAAGCTTTCTTT	NA	NA	TRBJ1-1	TRBV20-1
CASSQGLHAYEQYF	TGTGCCAGCAGTCAGGGCCTTCACGCCTACGAGCAGTACTTC	NA	NA	TRBJ2-7	TRBV6-6
CASSRQGDDNEQFF	TGCGCCAGCAGCCGACAGGGCGACGACAATGAGCAGTTCTTC	NA	TRBD1	TRBJ2-1	TRBV4-1
CSVDLEAFF	TGCAGCGTGGACTTAGAAGCTTTCTTT	few	NA	TRBJ1-1	TRBV29-1
CASSLGQGANTEAFF	TGTGCCAGCAGCCTCGGACAGGGGGCGAACACTGAAGCTTTCTTT	NA	TRBD1	TRBJ1-1	TRBV7-6
CASSIVGGAENSPLHF	TGTGCCAGTAGTATAGTTGGAGGGGCGGAGAATTCACCCCTCCACTTT	NA	NA	TRBJ1-6	TRBV19
CASSIWGRTSNSPLHF	TGTGCCAGTAGTATCTGGGGGCGGACGAGTAATTCACCCCTCCACTTT	NA	NA	TRBJ1-6	TRBV19
CASSVSGGYEQYF	TGTGCCAGCAGTGTATCGGGGGGCTACGAGCAGTACTTC	NA	TRBD2	TRBJ2-7	TRBV6-5
CASSLAGLNTGELFF	TGTGCCAGCAGCTTAGCGGGACTCAACACCGGGGAGCTGTTTTTT	few	NA	TRBJ2-2	TRBV11-2
CASSAGGPYEQYF	TGTGCCAGCAGCGCCGGGGGACCCTACGAGCAGTACTTC	NA	NA	TRBJ2-7	TRBV9
CATTSGLGGSYEQYF	TGTGCCACCACGTCGGGCTTAGGAGGGTCGTACGAGCAGTACTTC	few	NA	TRBJ2-7	TRBV15
CASSLKGPYSGNTIYF	TGTGCCAGCAGCTTGAAGGGGCCTTACTCTGGAAACACCATATATTTT	NA	NA	TRBJ1-3	TRBV5-4
CASSPVAGFTYEQYF	TGTGCCAGCAGTCCCGTAGCGGGGTTTACTTACGAGCAGTACTTC	NA	TRBD2	TRBJ2-7	TRBV7-9
CASSLSSGDRTEAFF	TGTGCCAGCAGTTTATCGTCCGGGGACAGGACTGAAGCTTTCTTT	NA	TRBD1	TRBJ1-1	TRBV27
CASSPGQGATDTQYF	TGTGCCAGCTCACCGGGACAGGGGGCCACAGATACGCAGTATTTT	NA	TRBD1	TRBJ2-3	TRBV18
CASSPLSTSQGAAELFF	TGTGCCAGCAGCCCCCTCTCTACCTCTCAGGGGGCGGCGGAGCTGTTTTTT	NA	TRBD1	TRBJ2-2	TRBV4-2